Shown below are 32 T cell receptor beta chains from a single sample sequenced in a study of T cells after yellow fever vaccination. TCRdb reanalysed the 5' RACE reads using MiXCR and keeps one entry per CDR3 protein. The repertoire holds some 350,000 distinct CDR3 sequences, with approximately 4% as singletons. The sample consisted of PBMCs, taken 5 days after the yellow fever booster vaccination. Receptors originate from a man aged 18 to 30 who received the YFV17D yellow fever vaccine.

This clonotype was seen only a few times. The V call is TRBV28, the J call TRBJ1-2; D unresolved. V was pared by 2 bases and J by 8 bases, with 9 bases between. Looked up from germline, CDR1 is MDHEN and CDR2 is SYDVKM. CDR3 length: 12 residues. CDR3: CASSLLGRGYTF. The DNA of the CDR3 is TGTGCCAGCAGTTTACTCGGCAGGGGCTACACCTTC.

The table lists this clonotype with many counts. The genes are TRBV6-5 and TRBJ2-3; D gene ambiguous. There are 13 residues in the CDR3. Per the germline V gene, CDR1 is MNHEY and CDR2 is SVGAGI. V lost 3 bases and J lost 8, with 12 bases in between. The CDR3 loop is CASSYLRYSTQYF. The CDR3 region has the DNA TGTGCCAGCAGTTATCTTCGATATAGTACGCAGTATTTT.

This clonotype was found many times. This rearrangement joins TRBV4-1 to TRBJ2-5; no clear D. The CDR3 runs 14 residues. CDR1 MGHRA and CDR2 YSYEKL come from the germline V gene. Trimming cost V 0 bases and J 6 bases, with 11 bases left between them. CDR3 in amino acids: CASSQERYEKTQYF. CDR3 nucleotide sequence: TGCGCCAGCAGCCAAGAAAGATATGAAAAGACCCAGTACTTC.

This clonotype was observed a handful of times. CDR3 DNA: TGTGCCAGCGGGAACGTAGCGGGGGGTGAGCAGTTCTTC. It translates to CASGNVAGGEQFF. The rearrangement joins TRBV25-1 to TRBJ2-1; 10 bases match TRBD2. The V segment lost 8 bases and the J segment 9 bases; nucleotides outside the gene matches: 7. The germline CDR1 and CDR2 sequences are MGHDK and SYGVNS. This CDR3 has 13 amino acids.

This clonotype has only a few counts. The gene calls are TRBV7-3 and TRBJ2-6, with no clear D. The CDR3 loop spans 15 amino acids. Trimming removed 4 bases at V and 0 bases at J, with 7 bases between. Germline CDR1 reads SGHTA; CDR2 reads FQGTGA. Here the CDR3 reads CASSSPGSGANVLTF. CDR3 nucleotides: TGTGCCAGCAGCTCACCGGGCTCTGGGGCCAACGTCCTGACTTTC.

CDR3 DNA: TGTGCCAGCAGCTTAGGGACTAGCGGGACTAGGTACAATGAGCAGTTCTTC. It is translated as CASSLGTSGTRYNEQFF. V gene TRBV7-9 combines with J gene TRBJ2-1; 12 bases map to TRBD2. The germline gives CDR1 SEHNR, CDR2 FQNEAQ (reference sequence). This CDR3 is 17 amino acids long. The ends lost 1 base at V and 4 bases at J; junction bases unmatched: 5. Using reference TRBV7-9 and TRBJ2-1 for the parts outside the CDR3, the full variable domain is DTGVSQNPRHKITKRGQNVTFRCDPISEHNRLYWYRQTLGQGPEFLTYFQNEAQLEKSRLLSDRFSAERPKGSFSTLEIQRTEQGDSAMYLCASSLGTSGTRYNEQFFGPGTRLTVL.

This clonotype was counted between two and nine times. As DNA, the CDR3 is TGCGCCAGCAGCTTTGGCGGGGGGGGCGAAGATACGCAGTATTTT. It encodes CASSFGGGGEDTQYF. This chain links TRBV5-1 with TRBJ2-3; 9 nucleotides align to TRBD2. CDR3 length: 15 residues. The germline gives CDR1 SGHRS, CDR2 YFSETQ. The J segment lost 5 bases and the V segment lost 2 bases, leaving 6 bases of the junction unmatched.

This clonotype was detected only a few times. This rearrangement joins TRBV5-1 to TRBJ2-2; TRBD1 matches 7 bases. CDR3 size: 16 residues. CDR1 and CDR2 from the germline V gene are SGHRS and YFSETQ. V shed 1 base and J 0 bases; nucleotides not matched to a gene: 3. The CDR3 DNA is TGCGCCAGCAGCTTGCAGGGACAGACGAACACCGGGGAGCTGTTTTTT. Translation: CASSLQGQTNTGELFF.

This clonotype was found many times. CDR3 coding DNA: TGTGCCACCAGCAGAGATGGGGTGCGAGCCGGGGAGCTGTTTTTT. As protein: CATSRDGVRAGELFF. The chain combines TRBV15 with TRBJ2-2; D is undetermined. Trimming removed 0 bases at V and 6 bases at J, with 11 bases between. The CDR3 spans 15 residues. Looked up from germline, CDR1 is LNHNV and CDR2 is YYDKDF (reference sequence).

CDR3 DNA: TGCAGTGCTAGAGATGGCGGGGAGACTACAGATACGCAGTATTTT. Encoded protein: CSARDGGETTDTQYF. V is TRBV20-1 and J is TRBJ2-3; TRBD2 might be the D (6 bases). Germline CDR1 is DFQATT and CDR2 is SNEGSKA (reference sequence). CDR3 length equals 15 residues. Trimming left V 0 bases short and J 3 bases short, with 13 bases between.

This clonotype was detected many times. The chain links TRBV7-2 to TRBJ2-1; 7 bases are shared with TRBD1. The germline gives CDR1 SGHTA, CDR2 FQGNSA. The V segment lost 8 bases and the J segment 5 bases; nucleotides outside the gene matches: 9. This CDR3 contains 14 residues. DNA for the CDR3: TGTGCCAGCCCTAAGGGGGCGGCGGACAATGAGCAGTTCTTC. Residues: CASPKGAADNEQFF.

There are many counts of this clonotype. J is TRBJ2-1 and V is TRBV4-3; 7 bases map to TRBD1. There are 17 residues in the CDR3. Per germline, CDR1 LGHNA and CDR2 YSLEER. V lost 2 bases and J lost 8; bases outside the gene matches: 15. The CDR3 coding sequence is TGCGCCAGCAGCCAATTAGGGCACGGGACAGCGGCCGATGAGCAGTTCTTC. This gives the protein CASSQLGHGTAADEQFF.

The CDR3 DNA sequence: TGTGCCAGCAGTTTGCAGGGATGGGACACTGAAGCTTTCTTT. Its protein is CASSLQGWDTEAFF. The chain combines TRBV12-3 or TRBV12-4 with TRBJ1-1; the D gene is possibly TRBD1 (5 bases). The V gene lost 3 bases and the J gene lost 3 bases, with 11 bases spanning the gap. The length of the CDR3 is 14 residues.

This clonotype was observed at least ten times. This chain uses TRBV20-1 with TRBJ1-5; unclear D gene. V lost 1 base, J lost 0 bases, and 4 bases lay in between. Germline V gene data show CDR1 as DFQATT and CDR2 as SNEGSKA (reference sequence). This CDR3 is 13 amino acids long. DNA for the CDR3: TGCAGTGCTAGAGGGGATAGCAATCAGCCCCAGCATTTT. This gives the protein CSARGDSNQPQHF.

Of note for this clonotype: At one end the junction does not follow the germline gene, possibly because of a read error. The chain links TRBV19 to TRBJ1-5; D is uncertain. The CDR3 totals 13 residues. Germline values: CDR1 LNHDA, CDR2 SQIVND (reference sequence). The CDR3 DNA sequence: TGTGCCAGTAGTATAGATCGCAAGCAGCCCCAGCATTTT. Protein sequence: CASSIDRKQPQHF.

This sequence joins TRBV6-1 and TRBJ2-5, with D unclear. The CDR3 contains 11 residues. Germline CDR1 reads MNHNS; CDR2 reads SASEGT. V lost 2 bases to trimming and J lost 5 bases, with 3 bases between them. The CDR3, as DNA: TGTGCCAGCAGTGAATCTGAGACCCAGTACTTC. It translates to CASSESETQYF.

This clonotype appeared a few times. The chain recombines TRBV6-6 with TRBJ2-3, with a tentative D call TRBD2 (7 bases). V shed 5 bases and J shed 0 bases, with 21 bases lying between them. The CDR3 extends over 18 amino acids. Germline CDR1 MNHNY, CDR2 SVGAGI (reference sequence). CDR3 coding DNA: TGTGCCAGCAGTCGCTCTGCCAGGGCGGGGGCTAGCACAGATACGCAGTATTTT. It codes for CASSRSARAGASTDTQYF.

This clonotype was found a few times. The rearrangement uses TRBV2 and TRBJ2-3; 10 bases match TRBD2. Germline V gene sequence: CDR1 SNHLY, CDR2 FYNNEI. V lost 7 bases to trimming and J lost 2 bases; unmatched junction nucleotides: 12. The CDR3 runs 17 residues. In DNA form, the CDR3 reads TGTGCCAGCAAGACGGAAATAGCGGGGGGCCTCACAGATACGCAGTATTTT. Protein product: CASKTEIAGGLTDTQYF. The variable domain in full, with the rest retrieved from reference TRBV2 and TRBJ2-3, is EPEVTQTPSHQVTQMGQEVILRCVPISNHLYFYWYRQILGQKVEFLVSFYNNEISEKSEIFDDQFSVERPDGSNFTLKIRSTKLEDSAMYFCASKTEIAGGLTDTQYFGPGTRLTVL.

V gene TRBV4-2 combines with J gene TRBJ2-1; tentative D call: TRBD2 (6 bases). V was pared by 2 bases and J by 3 bases, with 17 bases between. This CDR3 has 17 residues. The germline V gene encodes CDR1 LGHNA and CDR2 YNFKEQ. DNA of the CDR3: TGTGCCAGCAGCCAACGCTTGCTCGCGGGGTTCTACAATGAGCAGTTCTTC. Translated, it gives CASSQRLLAGFYNEQFF.

This clonotype was counted between two and nine times. The V and J genes are TRBV5-1 and TRBJ1-2; D is undetermined. This CDR3 has 13 amino acids. From germline, CDR1 is SGHRS and CDR2 YFSETQ. V lost 0 bases to trimming and J lost 6 bases, with 9 bases between them. The CDR3 loop reads CASSLVTSDGYTF. The CDR3 DNA follows: TGCGCCAGCAGCTTGGTGACTTCAGATGGCTACACCTTC.

V and J are TRBV15 and TRBJ1-6; D gene uncertain. This CDR3 has 14 residues. Deletions cut 8 bases from V and 4 bases from J, with 12 bases between. Germline-derived CDR1 and CDR2 are LNHNV and YYDKDF (reference sequence). The CDR3 DNA follows: TGTGCCACCCAGATGAAACAGTATAATTCACCCCTCCACTTT. It specifies CATQMKQYNSPLHF.

The chain has TRBV3-1 and TRBJ1-3; D is unresolved. The CDR3 length is 16 residues. Germline-derived CDR1 and CDR2 are LGHDT and YNNKEL (reference sequence). Trimming cost V 0 bases and J 0 bases, with 9 bases left between them. The CDR3 sequence is CASSQDLGTSGNTIYF. CDR3 bases: TGTGCCAGCAGCCAAGACCTCGGAACCTCTGGAAACACCATATATTTT.

This clonotype occurred many times. The rearrangement links TRBV6-2 or TRBV6-3 to TRBJ1-5, with 7 bases aligning to TRBD1. CDR1 is MNHEY, CDR2 SVGEGT, per germline. The CDR3 totals 14 residues. V lost 7 bases to trimming and J lost 2 bases; unmatched junction nucleotides: 5. The CDR3 reads CASNRGYGNQPQHF. DNA for the CDR3: TGTGCCAGCAACAGGGGTTATGGCAATCAGCCCCAGCATTTT.

The rearrangement uses TRBV12-3 or TRBV12-4 and TRBJ2-4; perhaps D is TRBD1 or TRBD2 (5 bases each). The CDR3 is 15 residues long. Between the trimmed V and J ends, which lost 1 base and 5 bases, there was a span of 12 bases. Written as DNA, the CDR3 is TGTGCCAGCAGTTTAGGAAAAAAGGGACAAAACATTCAGTACTTC. This codes for CASSLGKKGQNIQYF.

This chain joins TRBV11-2 and TRBJ2-1, with 9 bases identical to TRBD2. The CDR3 has 18 amino acids. The V and J ends lost 5 bases and 6 bases, in that order; junction bases with no gene match: 17. The germline gives CDR1 SGHAT, CDR2 FQNNGV. This chain's CDR3 is CASSRPRVASGVINEQFF. The CDR3 nucleotides are TGTGCCAGCAGCCGCCCTCGGGTAGCTAGCGGGGTAATCAATGAGCAGTTCTTC.

This clonotype was detected only a few times. This sequence joins TRBV20-1 and TRBJ1-3; D ambiguous. The CDR3 extends over 15 amino acids. Germline CDR1 reads DFQATT; CDR2 reads SNEGSKA (reference sequence). V dropped 6 bases and J dropped 4 bases, with 19 bases sitting between them. The CDR3 is CSARTSDPRGNTIYF. In nucleotides, the CDR3 is TGCAGTGCCCGGACGTCGGACCCTCGAGGAAACACCATATATTTT.

In DNA form, the CDR3 reads TGCGCCAGCAGCCCAAGACAGGGGCAAAATTCACCCCTCCACTTT. Protein product: CASSPRQGQNSPLHF. The chain recombines TRBV5-1 with TRBJ1-6; TRBD1 agrees at 8 bases. The CDR3 spans 15 residues. Losses at the gene ends were 4 bases for V and 7 bases for J; bases not matched to a gene: 7. Germline CDR1 reads SGHRS; CDR2 reads YFSETQ.

This clonotype was detected a few times. The V gene is TRBV20-1, the J gene TRBJ2-3; 13 bases are shared with TRBD2. Germline V CDR1 and CDR2: DFQATT, SNEGSKA (reference sequence). V gave up 6 bases and J gave up 4 bases; unmatched junction bases: 16. This CDR3 comprises 18 residues. Written as DNA, the CDR3 is TGCAGTGCACCACGTCAGTATAGGACTAGCGGGGGCGCAGATACGCAGTATTTT. Translated: CSAPRQYRTSGGADTQYF.

This clonotype has a handful of counts. The CDR3 DNA is TGTGCCAGCGGGCCGACCTACGAGCAGTACTTC. Translation: CASGPTYEQYF. The rearrangement uses TRBV2 and TRBJ2-7, with D unclear. The CDR3 length is 11 residues. Deletions cut 8 bases from V and 2 bases from J, with 7 bases between. Germline CDR1 is SNHLY and CDR2 is FYNNEI. The entire variable domain, with the rest obtained from reference TRBV2 and TRBJ2-7, is as follows: EPEVTQTPSHQVTQMGQEVILRCVPISNHLYFYWYRQILGQKVEFLVSFYNNEISEKSEIFDDQFSVERPDGSNFTLKIRSTKLEDSAMYFCASGPTYEQYFGPGTRLTVT.

The J gene is TRBJ2-3, the V gene TRBV6-5; unclear D gene. Germline-derived CDR1 and CDR2 are MNHEY and SVGAGI. The V gene lost 4 bases and the J gene lost 0 bases, with 11 bases spanning the gap. This CDR3 is 15 amino acids long. CDR3 in amino acids: CASSSADTSTDTQYF. The CDR3 DNA reads as TGTGCCAGCAGTTCGGCAGATACTAGCACAGATACGCAGTATTTT.

At least ten counts were recorded for this clonotype. The CDR3: CSARGGARRGTGDEQFF. CDR3 sequence (DNA): TGCAGTGCTAGAGGAGGGGCCCGTAGGGGAACAGGCGATGAGCAGTTCTTC. The V call is TRBV20-1, the J call TRBJ2-1, with D perhaps assigned TRBD1 or TRBD2 (5 bases each). This CDR3 has 17 residues. CDR1 DFQATT and CDR2 SNEGSKA come from the germline V gene (reference sequence). V was shortened by 1 base and J by 8 bases, with 24 bases between the two germline ends.

This chain links TRBV3-1 with TRBJ2-5, with TRBD2 matching over 9 bases. V dropped 5 bases and J dropped 3; count of bases not matched to a gene: 7. The CDR3 contains 15 residues. Germline values: CDR1 LGHDT, CDR2 YNNKEL (reference sequence). The CDR3 region is CASSRQRTSEETQYF. For the CDR3, the DNA is TGTGCCAGCAGCAGACAGCGGACTAGCGAAGAGACCCAGTACTTC.